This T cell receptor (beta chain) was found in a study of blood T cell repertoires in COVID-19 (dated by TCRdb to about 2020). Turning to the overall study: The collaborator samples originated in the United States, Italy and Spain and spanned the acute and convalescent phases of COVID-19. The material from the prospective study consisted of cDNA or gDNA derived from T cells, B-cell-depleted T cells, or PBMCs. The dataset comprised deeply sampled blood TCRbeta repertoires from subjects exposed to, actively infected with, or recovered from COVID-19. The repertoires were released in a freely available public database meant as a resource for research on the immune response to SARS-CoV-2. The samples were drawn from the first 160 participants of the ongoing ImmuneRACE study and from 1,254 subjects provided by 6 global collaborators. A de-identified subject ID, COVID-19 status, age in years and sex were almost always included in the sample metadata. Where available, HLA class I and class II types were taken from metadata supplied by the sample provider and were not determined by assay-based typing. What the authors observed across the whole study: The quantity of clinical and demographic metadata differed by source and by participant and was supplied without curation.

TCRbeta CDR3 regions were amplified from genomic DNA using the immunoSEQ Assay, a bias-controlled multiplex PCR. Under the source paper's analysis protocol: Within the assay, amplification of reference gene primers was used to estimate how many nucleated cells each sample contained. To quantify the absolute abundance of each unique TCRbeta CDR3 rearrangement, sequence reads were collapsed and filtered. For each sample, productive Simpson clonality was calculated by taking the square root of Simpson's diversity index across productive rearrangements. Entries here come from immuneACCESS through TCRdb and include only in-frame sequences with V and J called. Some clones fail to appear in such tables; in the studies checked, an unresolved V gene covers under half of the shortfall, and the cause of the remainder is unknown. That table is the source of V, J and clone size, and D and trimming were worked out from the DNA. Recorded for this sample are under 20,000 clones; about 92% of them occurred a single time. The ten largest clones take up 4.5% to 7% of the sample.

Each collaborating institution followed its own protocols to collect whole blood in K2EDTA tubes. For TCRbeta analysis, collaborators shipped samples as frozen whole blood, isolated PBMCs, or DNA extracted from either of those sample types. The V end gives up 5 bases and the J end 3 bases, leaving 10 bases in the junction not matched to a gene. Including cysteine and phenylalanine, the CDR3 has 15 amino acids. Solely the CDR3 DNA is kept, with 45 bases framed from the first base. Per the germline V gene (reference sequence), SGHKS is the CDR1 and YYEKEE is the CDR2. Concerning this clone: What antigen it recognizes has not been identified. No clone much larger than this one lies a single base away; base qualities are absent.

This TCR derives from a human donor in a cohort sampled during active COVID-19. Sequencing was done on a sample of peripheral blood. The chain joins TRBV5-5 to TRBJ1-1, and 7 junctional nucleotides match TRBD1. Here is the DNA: TGTGCCAGCAGGCCCGCACAGGGGACCTACACTGAAGCTTTCTTT. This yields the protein CASRPAQGTYTEAFF.